A single TCR beta chain is shown here with its context. Its antigen remains unknown. The germline CDR1 and CDR2 sequences are MNHNS and SASEGT. CDR3 length: 16 amino acids. V shed 3 bases and J shed 0 bases, with 12 bases lying between them. The sample originates from a study of Ad26.COV2.S vaccination and SARS-CoV-2 variants. The overall study: Participants got Ad26.COV2.S intramuscularly, once or twice 56 days apart. The study, taken as a whole, reports: Breadth and depth estimates from TCRs may understate total T cell responses.

The treatment denotes: some 19 received Ad26.COV2.S at low or high dose, single or two shots; roughly five received placebo; per-sample allocation not given. Specimen acquisition occurred on day 63 following the initial vaccine or placebo injection. The method was immunoSEQ multiplex PCR; TCRdb's version includes in-frame clones alone and lacks a portion of them. The sample has more than 400,000 clones, around 90% seen once. The TCR was taken from a person between 18 and 59 years old who received the Ad26.COV2.S COVID-19 vaccine or a placebo. The chain carries TRBV6-1 and TRBJ1-3; D is possibly TRBD1 (6 bases). The specimen comprised peripheral blood, sampled in a trial of Ad26.COV2.S vaccine versus placebo. CDR3 nucleotides: TGTGCCAGCAGTGACAGTTGGGGGGCCTCTGGAAACACCATATATTTT. It yields the protein CASSDSWGASGNTIYF.